These T cell receptor beta chains were read from a single sample in a study of CD8 T cell repertoires and HIV-1 epitope variants. Their specific antigens are unknown. TCRdb's table, derived via immunoSEQ multiplex PCR, lists solely in-frame clones and lacks some. The table shows about 6,300 clones, with 66% occurring only once. The material sequenced was cultured CD8+ T cells derived from PBMCs. These receptors were taken from a male donor with HIV. CDR3s include the opening cysteine and the closing phenylalanine or tryptophan. The D gene is left open where the match is weak. The size of a clone is reported for some rows only, either as once, few or many, or as a class for expanded clones.

clone_size: NA; v_call: TRBV19; j_call: TRBJ1-2; d_call: TRBD1; cdr3_aa: CASSWQGGGYTF; cdr3_nt: TGTGCCAGTAGTTGGCAGGGGGGCGGCTACACCTTC
clone_size: NA; v_call: TRBV7-2; j_call: TRBJ2-1; d_call: NA; cdr3_aa: CASSFYMTYNEQFF; cdr3_nt: TGTGCCAGCAGCTTTTACATGACCTACAATGAGCAGTTCTTC
clone_size: NA; v_call: TRBV6-6; j_call: TRBJ2-7; d_call: NA; cdr3_aa: CASSPGAYEQYF; cdr3_nt: TGTGCCAGCAGCCCCGGGGCCTACGAGCAGTACTTC
clone_size: once; v_call: TRBV6-6; j_call: TRBJ1-1; d_call: NA; cdr3_aa: CASSYRIWGPNTEAFF; cdr3_nt: TGTGCCAGCAGTTACCGGATTTGGGGGCCGAACACTGAAGCTTTCTTT
clone_size: NA; v_call: TRBV7-9; j_call: TRBJ2-3; d_call: TRBD2; cdr3_aa: CASSLIFGRPSTDTQYF; cdr3_nt: TGTGCCAGCAGCTTAATCTTCGGGAGGCCTAGCACAGATACGCAGTATTTT
clone_size: few; v_call: TRBV19; j_call: TRBJ2-1; d_call: NA; cdr3_aa: CASSAAWGGRYNEQFF; cdr3_nt: TGTGCCAGTAGTGCAGCCTGGGGCGGGCGTTACAATGAGCAGTTCTTC
clone_size: NA; v_call: TRBV19; j_call: TRBJ1-1; d_call: NA; cdr3_aa: CASPGCERRNTEAFF; cdr3_nt: TGTGCCAGTCCCGGTTGTGAGAGGCGGAACACTGAAGCTTTCTTT
clone_size: few; v_call: TRBV6-1; j_call: TRBJ1-5; d_call: NA; cdr3_aa: CASSEDPQGIFQPQHF; cdr3_nt: TGTGCCAGCAGTGAAGACCCTCAGGGGATATTCCAGCCCCAGCATTTT
clone_size: NA; v_call: TRBV27; j_call: TRBJ2-7; d_call: NA; cdr3_aa: CASGPGAYEQYF; cdr3_nt: TGTGCCAGCGGACCTGGGGCCTACGAGCAGTACTTC
clone_size: NA; v_call: TRBV15; j_call: TRBJ2-5; d_call: NA; cdr3_aa: CATSDGEEGIETQYF; cdr3_nt: TGTGCCACCAGCGACGGTGAAGAGGGGATAGAGACCCAGTACTTC
clone_size: large; v_call: TRBV4-2; j_call: TRBJ1-2; d_call: TRBD1; cdr3_aa: CASSLGDSGRGGYTF; cdr3_nt: TGTGCCAGCAGCCTAGGGGACAGCGGGAGGGGTGGCTACACCTTC
clone_size: NA; v_call: TRBV11-2; j_call: TRBJ2-7; d_call: TRBD1; cdr3_aa: CASSVTGAYYEQYF; cdr3_nt: TGTGCCAGCAGCGTTACAGGGGCTTACTACGAGCAGTACTTC
clone_size: NA; v_call: TRBV10-2; j_call: TRBJ2-7; d_call: TRBD2; cdr3_aa: CASSAGLAGGVYEQYF; cdr3_nt: TGCGCCAGCAGTGCCGGACTAGCGGGAGGAGTCTACGAGCAGTACTTC
clone_size: NA; v_call: TRBV29-1; j_call: TRBJ2-1; d_call: TRBD1; cdr3_aa: CSAGGQGAYNEQFF; cdr3_nt: TGCAGCGCGGGGGGACAGGGAGCCTACAATGAGCAGTTCTTC
clone_size: NA; v_call: TRBV2; j_call: TRBJ2-1; d_call: TRBD2; cdr3_aa: CASSEQSLAGLGSYNEQFF; cdr3_nt: TGTGCCAGCAGTGAACAAAGCCTAGCGGGGCTCGGCTCCTACAATGAGCAGTTCTTC
clone_size: once; v_call: TRBV6-5; j_call: TRBJ2-3; d_call: NA; cdr3_aa: CASSGDTDTQYF; cdr3_nt: TGTGCCAGCTCCGGGGACACAGATACGCAGTATTTT